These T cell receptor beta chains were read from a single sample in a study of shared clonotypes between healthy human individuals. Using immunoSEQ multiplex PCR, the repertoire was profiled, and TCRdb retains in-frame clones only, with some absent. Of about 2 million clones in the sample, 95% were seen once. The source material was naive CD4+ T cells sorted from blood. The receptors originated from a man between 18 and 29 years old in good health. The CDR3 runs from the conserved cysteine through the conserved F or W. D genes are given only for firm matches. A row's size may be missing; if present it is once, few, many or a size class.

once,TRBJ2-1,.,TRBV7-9,CASSLVGQTTYNEQFF,TGTGCCAGCAGCTTAGTCGGTCAGACCACCTACAATGAGCAGTTCTTC
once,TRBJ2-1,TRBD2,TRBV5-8,CASSLGGSSYNEQFF,TGTGCCAGCAGTCTCGGGGGGAGCTCCTACAATGAGCAGTTCTTC
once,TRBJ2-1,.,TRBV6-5,CASRPGLAYNEQFF,TGTGCCAGCCGCCCCGGACTCGCCTACAATGAGCAGTTCTTC
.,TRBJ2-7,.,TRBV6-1,CASSVTGTGYEQYF,TGTGCCAGCAGTGTCACAGGGACGGGCTACGAGCAGTACTTC
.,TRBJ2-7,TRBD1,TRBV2,CASSFRDRGDEQYF,TGTGCCAGCAGTTTCCGGGACAGGGGCGACGAGCAGTACTTC
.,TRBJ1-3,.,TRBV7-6,CASSLDPAYSGNTIYF,TGTGCCAGCAGCTTAGATCCAGCTTACTCTGGAAACACCATATATTTT
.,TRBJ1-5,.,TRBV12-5,CASGFGSSGNSNQPQHF,TGTGCTAGTGGTTTTGGATCCTCAGGGAATAGCAATCAGCCCCAGCATTTT
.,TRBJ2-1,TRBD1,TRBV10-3,CAIRGQDYNEQFF,TGTGCCATCAGAGGACAGGATTACAATGAGCAGTTCTTC
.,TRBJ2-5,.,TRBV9,CASSKNQETQYF,TGTGCCAGCAGCAAAAACCAAGAGACCCAGTACTTC
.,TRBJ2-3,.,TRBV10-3,CATSGVLTSTDTQYF,TGTGCCACCTCGGGAGTCCTAACTAGCACAGATACGCAGTATTTT
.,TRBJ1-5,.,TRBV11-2,CASSPGGAGFNQPQHF,TGTGCCAGCAGCCCGGGGGGGGCAGGGTTCAATCAGCCCCAGCATTTT
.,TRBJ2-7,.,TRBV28,CATTEGNSYEQYF,TGTGCCACCACCGAGGGGAATTCTTACGAGCAGTACTTC
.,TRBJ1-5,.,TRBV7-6,CASSLAYGAGQPQHF,TGTGCCAGCAGCTTAGCGTACGGTGCCGGTCAGCCCCAGCATTTT
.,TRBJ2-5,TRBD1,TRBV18,CASSPGGDKETQYF,TGTGCCAGCTCCCCAGGGGGAGATAAAGAGACCCAGTACTTC